Shown below are 17 T cell receptor beta chains from a single sample sequenced in a study of shared clonotypes between healthy human individuals. Sequenced by immunoSEQ multiplex PCR; TCRdb stores in-frame clones only, minus some. The sample yields about 380,000 clones, about 96% seen once. The sequenced material came from memory CD8+ T cells sorted from blood. The subset is: CD45RO+ cells pooled with CCR7-negative TemRA cells. These receptors originate from a man between 25 and 39 years old in good health.

The rearrangement uses TRBV7-8 and TRBJ2-1; 9 bases map to TRBD2. The J segment lost 4 bases and the V segment lost 2 bases, leaving 6 bases of the junction unmatched. Germline CDR1 and CDR2: SGHVS and FQNEAQ. The CDR3 has 16 residues. For the CDR3, the DNA is TGTGCCAGCAGCTTACTGCGACTAGCGGATTACAATGAGCAGTTCTTC. It encodes CASSLLRLADYNEQFF.

The J gene is TRBJ2-5, the V gene TRBV30, with 7 nucleotides matching TRBD2. The CDR3 contains 11 residues. CDR1 GTSNPN and CDR2 SVGIG come from the germline V gene (reference sequence). Germline trimming cut 4 bases from V and 4 bases from J; bases unmatched to any gene: 0. CDR3 coding DNA: TGTGCCTGGACTAGCGGAGAGACCCAGTACTTC. Translation: CAWTSGETQYF.

The chain has TRBV10-3 and TRBJ2-4, with D maybe TRBD2 (6 bases). The CDR3 consists of 14 residues. V lost 0 bases and J lost 10, with 13 bases in between. In germline, CDR1 is ENHRY, CDR2 SYGVKD. CDR3: CAISESKGRGIQYF. CDR3 DNA: TGTGCCATCAGTGAGTCGAAGGGTCGGGGGATTCAGTACTTC.

The CDR3: CASSSGTGVAGEQYF. The CDR3, as DNA: TGTGCCAGCTCATCCGGGACAGGGGTGGCGGGCGAGCAGTACTTC. The chain carries TRBV18 and TRBJ2-7, with 10 bases lining up with TRBD1. The V segment lost 5 bases and the J segment 6 bases; nucleotides outside the gene matches: 10. The CDR3 length is 15 residues. CDR1 is KGHSH, CDR2 LQKENI, per germline.

The chain employs TRBV4-1 and TRBJ2-3; D could derive from TRBD1 or TRBD2 (5 bases each). Germline V gene sequence: CDR1 MGHRA, CDR2 YSYEKL. The V and J ends lost 2 bases and 2 bases respectively, with 11 bases between them. The length of the CDR3 is 15 residues. CDR3 in DNA: TGCGCCAGCAGCCAACTGCCCGGGACCACAGATACGCAGTATTTT. Protein sequence: CASSQLPGTTDTQYF.

The chain couples TRBV4-1 to TRBJ2-7; 7 nucleotides line up with TRBD2. Trimming cost V 1 base and J 3 bases; bases outside gene matches: 3. The CDR3 runs 14 residues. Germline CDR1 reads MGHRA; CDR2 reads YSYEKL. CDR3 sequence: CASSQVASGYEQYF. CDR3 in DNA: TGCGCCAGCAGCCAAGTGGCTAGCGGCTACGAGCAGTACTTC.

This chain links TRBV7-9 with TRBJ2-3, with 7 bases that match TRBD1. Germline V lookup: CDR1 SEHNR, CDR2 FQNEAQ (reference sequence). The V and J ends lost 5 bases and 6 bases, in that order; junction bases with no gene match: 8. This CDR3 is 14 amino acids long. CDR3 sequence reads: CASSPDRAWDTQYF. CDR3 nucleotides: TGTGCCAGCAGCCCAGACAGGGCTTGGGATACGCAGTATTTT.

The chain couples TRBV28 to TRBJ1-4, with D possibly being TRBD1 (5 bases). The CDR3 sequence is 14 residues long. Trimming removed 5 bases from V and 8 bases from J, with 15 bases in between. CDR1 is MDHEN and CDR2 is SYDVKM in the germline V gene. The chain's CDR3 is CASSLPSRQEKLFF. The CDR3 coding sequence is TGTGCCAGCAGTCTTCCATCAAGACAGGAAAAACTGTTTTTT. Full variable domain (outside the CDR3, taken from reference TRBV28 and TRBJ1-4): DVKVTQSSRYLVKRTGEKVFLECVQDMDHENMFWYRQDPGLGLRLIYFSYDVKMKEKGDIPEGYSVSREKKERFSLILESASTNQTSMYLCASSLPSRQEKLFFGSGTQLSVL.

The gene calls are TRBV19 and TRBJ2-1; 10 bases fit TRBD1. With 4 bases clipped from V and 6 bases from J, the junction kept 3 bases outside the gene matches. The CDR3 spans 14 residues. Germline loops: CDR1 LNHDA, CDR2 SQIVND (reference sequence). The CDR3, as DNA: TGTGCCAGTAGTAAAAGGACAGGGGGCAATGAGCAGTTCTTC. The encoded protein is CASSKRTGGNEQFF. The variable domain in full, with the rest retrieved from reference TRBV19 and TRBJ2-1, is DGGITQSPKYLFRKEGQNVTLSCEQNLNHDAMYWYRQDPGQGLRLIYYSQIVNDFQKGDIAEGYSVSREKKESFPLTVTSAQKNPTAFYLCASSKRTGGNEQFFGPGTRLTVL.

The chain carries TRBV28 and TRBJ1-5; D gene uncertain. The V end was cut by 4 bases, the J end by 7 bases, with 14 bases between. Per germline, CDR1 MDHEN and CDR2 SYDVKM. CDR3 length equals 14 residues. The CDR3 protein is CASSSRWVGQPQHF. The CDR3 coding sequence is TGTGCCAGCAGTTCACGGTGGGTAGGCCAGCCCCAGCATTTT.

This clone was recorded only once. The V call is TRBV7-9, the J call TRBJ2-1; TRBD2 matches at 8 bases. The CDR3 is made up of 14 amino acids. Per germline, CDR1 SEHNR and CDR2 FQNEAQ (reference sequence). Trimming took 6 bases from V and 2 from J; bases not matched to a gene: 3. CDR3 sequence: CASSNGRAYNEQFF. CDR3 DNA sequence: TGTGCCAGCAGTAACGGGAGGGCCTACAATGAGCAGTTCTTC.

V and J are TRBV1 and TRBJ1-1; TRBD1, the table's D call, lacks a check against the DNA. TRBV1 is annotated as a pseudogene. The CDR3 runs 17 residues. CDR3 protein: CTSSQDPDRERDTEAFF. Here the CDR3 DNA reads TGCACCAGCAGCCAAGACCCGGACAGGGAAAGAGACACTGAAGCTTTCTTT.

The V and J genes are TRBV28 and TRBJ1-3; 7 bases align to TRBD1. CDR1 and CDR2 (germline): MDHEN, SYDVKM. The CDR3 loop spans 16 amino acids. The trim removed 5 bases at V and 0 bases at J, leaving 7 bases unmatched. This chain's CDR3 is CASSTAGGSSGNTIYF. The CDR3, as DNA: TGTGCCAGCAGTACCGCAGGGGGGAGCTCTGGAAACACCATATATTTT. Looking up the rest from reference TRBV28 and TRBJ1-3 gives the full variable domain: DVKVTQSSRYLVKRTGEKVFLECVQDMDHENMFWYRQDPGLGLRLIYFSYDVKMKEKGDIPEGYSVSREKKERFSLILESASTNQTSMYLCASSTAGGSSGNTIYFGEGSWLTVV.

CDR3 loop: CASSFLGSRNEQFF. CDR3 nucleotide sequence: TGCGCCAGCAGCTTTCTGGGTAGTAGAAATGAGCAGTTCTTC. This chain uses TRBV5-1 with TRBJ2-1, with D unclear. The CDR3 sequence is 14 residues long. Germline V lookup: CDR1 SGHRS, CDR2 YFSETQ. Trimming took off 2 bases at V and 7 bases at J, with 13 bases between the two ends.

V usage is TRBV25-1 and J usage is TRBJ2-7, with TRBD1 matching over 8 bases. The J segment lost 2 bases and the V segment lost 2 bases, leaving 2 bases of the junction unmatched. The CDR3 consists of 14 residues. Germline values: CDR1 MGHDK, CDR2 SYGVNS. The CDR3 reads CASSEGTGAYEQYF. The CDR3 DNA sequence: TGTGCCAGCAGTGAAGGGACAGGAGCCTACGAGCAGTACTTC.

This chain joins TRBV30 and TRBJ2-1; D unclear. Trimming cost V 4 bases and J 6 bases, with 7 bases left between them. Per the germline V gene, CDR1 is GTSNPN and CDR2 is SVGIG (reference sequence). The CDR3 length is 11 residues. DNA for the CDR3: TGTGCCTGGATTGGTAGCAATGAGCAGTTCTTC. It specifies CAWIGSNEQFF.

The chain joins TRBV6-5 to TRBJ1-2; 10 bases fit TRBD1. This CDR3 region has 13 residues. CDR1 and CDR2 from the germline V gene are MNHEY and SVGAGI. The V gene end was trimmed by 4 bases and the J gene end by 6 bases; junction bases not matched to a gene: 2. The CDR3 sequence is CASSFGTGDGYTF. DNA for the CDR3: TGTGCCAGCAGTTTTGGGACAGGGGATGGCTACACCTTC.